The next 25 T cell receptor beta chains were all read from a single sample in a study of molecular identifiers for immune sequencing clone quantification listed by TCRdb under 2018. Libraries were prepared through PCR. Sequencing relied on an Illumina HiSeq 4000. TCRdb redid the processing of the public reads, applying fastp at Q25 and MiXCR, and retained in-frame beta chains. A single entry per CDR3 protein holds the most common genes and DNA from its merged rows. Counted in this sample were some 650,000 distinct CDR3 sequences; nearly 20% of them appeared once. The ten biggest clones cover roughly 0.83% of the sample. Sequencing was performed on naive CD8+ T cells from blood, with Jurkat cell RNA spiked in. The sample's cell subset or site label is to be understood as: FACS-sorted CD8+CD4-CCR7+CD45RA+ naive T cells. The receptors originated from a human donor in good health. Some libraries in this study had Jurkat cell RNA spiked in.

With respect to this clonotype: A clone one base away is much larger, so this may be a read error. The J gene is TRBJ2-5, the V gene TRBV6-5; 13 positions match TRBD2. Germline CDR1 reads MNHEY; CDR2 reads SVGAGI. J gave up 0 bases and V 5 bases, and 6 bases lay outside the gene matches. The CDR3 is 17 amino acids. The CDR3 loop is CASSPGTSGTDQETQYF. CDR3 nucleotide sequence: TGTGCCAGCAGTCCCGGGACTAGCGGGACTGACCAAGAGACCCAGTACTTC.

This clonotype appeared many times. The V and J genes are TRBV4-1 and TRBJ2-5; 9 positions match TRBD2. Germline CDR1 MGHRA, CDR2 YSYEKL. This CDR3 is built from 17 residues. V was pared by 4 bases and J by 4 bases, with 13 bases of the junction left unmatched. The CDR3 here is CASSPDLLGAGGETQYF. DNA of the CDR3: TGCGCCAGCAGCCCAGACCTGTTAGGAGCGGGGGGAGAGACCCAGTACTTC.

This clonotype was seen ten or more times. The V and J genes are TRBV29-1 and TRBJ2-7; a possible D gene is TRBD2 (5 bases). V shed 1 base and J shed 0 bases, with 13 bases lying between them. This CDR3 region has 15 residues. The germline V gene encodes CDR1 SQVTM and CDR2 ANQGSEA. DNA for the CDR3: TGCAGCGTTGAAGGAGGGATGGGAAACTCCTACGAGCAGTACTTC. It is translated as CSVEGGMGNSYEQYF.

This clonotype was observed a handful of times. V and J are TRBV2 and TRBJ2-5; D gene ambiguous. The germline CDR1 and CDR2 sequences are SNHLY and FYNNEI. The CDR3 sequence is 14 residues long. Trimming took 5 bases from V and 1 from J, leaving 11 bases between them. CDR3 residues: CASSHLDGQETQYF. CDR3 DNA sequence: TGTGCCAGCAGTCACCTGGACGGCCAAGAGACCCAGTACTTC.

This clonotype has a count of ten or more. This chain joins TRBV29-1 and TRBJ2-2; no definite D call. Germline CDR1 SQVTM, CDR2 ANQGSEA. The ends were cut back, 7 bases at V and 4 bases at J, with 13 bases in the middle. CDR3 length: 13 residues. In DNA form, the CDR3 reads TGCAGCGCCAAAACAGCGAGCACCGGGGAGCTGTTTTTT. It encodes CSAKTASTGELFF.

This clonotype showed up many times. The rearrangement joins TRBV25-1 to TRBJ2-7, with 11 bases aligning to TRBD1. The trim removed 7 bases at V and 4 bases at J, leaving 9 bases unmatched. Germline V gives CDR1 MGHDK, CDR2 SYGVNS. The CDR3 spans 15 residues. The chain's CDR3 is CASTRGQGALYEQYF. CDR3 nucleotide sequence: TGTGCCAGCACCCGTGGACAGGGGGCATTGTACGAGCAGTACTTC.

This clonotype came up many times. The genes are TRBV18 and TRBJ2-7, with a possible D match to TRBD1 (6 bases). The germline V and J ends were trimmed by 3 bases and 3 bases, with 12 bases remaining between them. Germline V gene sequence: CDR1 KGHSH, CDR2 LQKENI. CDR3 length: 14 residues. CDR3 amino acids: CASSPEGQFYEQYF. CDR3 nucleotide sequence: TGTGCCAGCTCACCCGAAGGACAGTTCTACGAGCAGTACTTC.

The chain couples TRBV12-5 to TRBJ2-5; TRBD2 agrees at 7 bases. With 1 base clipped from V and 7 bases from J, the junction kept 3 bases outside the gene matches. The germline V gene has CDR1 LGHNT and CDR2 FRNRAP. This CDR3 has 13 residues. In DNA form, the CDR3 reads TGTGCTAGTGGTTTGGGGGGGGGGGGGACCCAGTACTTC. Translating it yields CASGLGGGGTQYF. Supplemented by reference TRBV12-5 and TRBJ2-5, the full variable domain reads DARVTQTPRHKVTEMGQEVTMRCQPILGHNTVFWYRQTMMQGLELLAYFRNRAPLDDSGMPKDRFSAEMPDATLATLKIQPSEPRDSAVYFCASGLGGGGTQYFGPGTRLLVL.

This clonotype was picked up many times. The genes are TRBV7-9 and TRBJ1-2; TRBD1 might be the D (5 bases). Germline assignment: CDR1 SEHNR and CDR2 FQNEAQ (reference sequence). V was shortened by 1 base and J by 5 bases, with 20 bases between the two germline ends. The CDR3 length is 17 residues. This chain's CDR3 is CASSLVTDTHTRYGYTF. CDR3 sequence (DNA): TGTGCCAGCAGCTTAGTGACAGACACCCATACGAGATATGGCTACACCTTC.

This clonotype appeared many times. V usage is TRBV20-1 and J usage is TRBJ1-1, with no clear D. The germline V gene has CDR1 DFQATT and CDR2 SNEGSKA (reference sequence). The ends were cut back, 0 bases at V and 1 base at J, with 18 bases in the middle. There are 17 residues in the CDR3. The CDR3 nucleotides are TGCAGTGCTAGAGATCTCGGAGGAAGGGCCCCGAACACTGAAGCTTTCTTT. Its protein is CSARDLGGRAPNTEAFF.

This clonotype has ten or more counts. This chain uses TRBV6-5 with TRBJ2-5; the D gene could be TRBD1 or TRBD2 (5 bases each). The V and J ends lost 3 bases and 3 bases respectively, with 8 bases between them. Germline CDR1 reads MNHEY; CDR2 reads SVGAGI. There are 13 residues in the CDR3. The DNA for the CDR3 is TGTGCCAGCAGTTATGGGGGAGAAGAGACCCAGTACTTC. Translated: CASSYGGEETQYF.

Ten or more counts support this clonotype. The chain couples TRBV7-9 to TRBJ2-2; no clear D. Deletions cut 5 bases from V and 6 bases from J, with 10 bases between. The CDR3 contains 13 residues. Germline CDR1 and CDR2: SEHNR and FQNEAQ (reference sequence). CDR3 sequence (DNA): TGTGCCAGCAGCCATCCTCTTGCCGGGGAGCTGTTTTTT. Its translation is CASSHPLAGELFF.

The CDR3 spells CASRIGRSSGNTIYF. CDR3 nucleotide sequence: TGTGCCAGCAGGATAGGAAGGAGCTCTGGAAACACCATATATTTT. The chain employs TRBV28 and TRBJ1-3; D call uncertain. The germline gives CDR1 MDHEN, CDR2 SYDVKM. V dropped 6 bases and J dropped 0 bases, with 12 bases sitting between them. The CDR3 is made up of 15 amino acids.

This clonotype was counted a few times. CDR3 DNA: TGCGCCAGCAGCCAAGGTGGGACAGCGAACACTGAAGCTTTCTTT. Its translation: CASSQGGTANTEAFF. V gene TRBV4-3 combines with J gene TRBJ1-1; 7 nucleotides agree with TRBD1. Germline CDR1 reads LGHNA; CDR2 reads YSLEER. The CDR3 consists of 15 residues. Trimming removed 1 base from V and 1 base from J; junction bases left unmatched: 3.

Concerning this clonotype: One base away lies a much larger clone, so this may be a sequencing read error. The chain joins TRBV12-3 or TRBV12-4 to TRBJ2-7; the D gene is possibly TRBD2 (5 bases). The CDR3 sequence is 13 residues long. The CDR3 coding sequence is TGTGCCAGCAGTTTCGGAGGCCCCGACGAGCGGTACTTC. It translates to CASSFGGPDERYF.

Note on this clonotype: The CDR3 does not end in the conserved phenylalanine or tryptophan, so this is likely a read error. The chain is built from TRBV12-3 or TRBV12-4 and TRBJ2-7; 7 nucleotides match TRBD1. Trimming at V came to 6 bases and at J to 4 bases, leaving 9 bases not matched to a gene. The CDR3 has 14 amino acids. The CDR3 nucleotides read TGTGCCAGCAGCCAAGAGGCGACAGGGTACGAGCAGTACTCC. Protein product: CASSQEATGYEQYS.

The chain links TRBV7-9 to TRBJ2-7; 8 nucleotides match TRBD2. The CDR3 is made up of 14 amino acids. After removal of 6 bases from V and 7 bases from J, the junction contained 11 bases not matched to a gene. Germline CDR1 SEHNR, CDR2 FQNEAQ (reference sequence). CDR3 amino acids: CASSSGGGTREQYF. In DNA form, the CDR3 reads TGTGCCAGCAGTTCCGGGGGGGGGACTAGAGAGCAGTACTTC.

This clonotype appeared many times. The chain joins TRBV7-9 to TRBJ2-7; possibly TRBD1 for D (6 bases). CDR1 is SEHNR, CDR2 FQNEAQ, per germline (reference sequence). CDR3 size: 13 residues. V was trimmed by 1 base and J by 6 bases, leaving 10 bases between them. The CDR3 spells CASSLGQGPEQYF. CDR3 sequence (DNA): TGTGCCAGCAGCTTAGGGCAGGGGCCCGAGCAGTACTTC.

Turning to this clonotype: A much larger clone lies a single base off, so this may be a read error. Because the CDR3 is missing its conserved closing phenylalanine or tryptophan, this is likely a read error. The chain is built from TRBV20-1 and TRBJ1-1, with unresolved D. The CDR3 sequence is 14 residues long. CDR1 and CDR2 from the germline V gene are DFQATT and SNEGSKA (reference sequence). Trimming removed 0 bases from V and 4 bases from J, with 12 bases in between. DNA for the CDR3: TGCAGTGCTAGAGAGGGAACCCCGAGCACTGAAGCTTTCCTT. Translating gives CSAREGTPSTEAFL.

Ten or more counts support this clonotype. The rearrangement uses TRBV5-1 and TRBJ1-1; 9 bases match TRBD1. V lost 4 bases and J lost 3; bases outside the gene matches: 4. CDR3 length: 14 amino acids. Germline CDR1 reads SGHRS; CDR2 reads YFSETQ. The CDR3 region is CASSTWTGDTEAFF. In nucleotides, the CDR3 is TGCGCCAGCAGCACTTGGACAGGGGACACTGAAGCTTTCTTT. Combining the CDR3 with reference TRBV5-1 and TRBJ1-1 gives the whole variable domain KAGVTQTPRYLIKTRGQQVTLSCSPISGHRSVSWYQQTPGQGLQFLFEYFSETQRNKGNFPGRFSGRQFSNSRSEMNVSTLELGDSALYLCASSTWTGDTEAFFGQGTRLTVV.

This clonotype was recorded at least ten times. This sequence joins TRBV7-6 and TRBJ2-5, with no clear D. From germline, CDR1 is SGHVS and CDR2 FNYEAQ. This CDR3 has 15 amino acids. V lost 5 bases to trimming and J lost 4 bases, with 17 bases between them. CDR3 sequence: CASSLEPDGVETQYF. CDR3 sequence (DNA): TGTGCCAGCAGCCTCGAACCGGACGGCGTAGAGACCCAGTACTTC.

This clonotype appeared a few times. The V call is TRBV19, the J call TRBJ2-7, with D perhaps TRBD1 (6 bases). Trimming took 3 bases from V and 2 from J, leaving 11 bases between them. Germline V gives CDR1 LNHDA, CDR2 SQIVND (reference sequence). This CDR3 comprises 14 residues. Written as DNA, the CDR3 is TGTGCCAGTAGTATGACAGGTAGAACCTACGAGCAGTACTTC. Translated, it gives CASSMTGRTYEQYF.

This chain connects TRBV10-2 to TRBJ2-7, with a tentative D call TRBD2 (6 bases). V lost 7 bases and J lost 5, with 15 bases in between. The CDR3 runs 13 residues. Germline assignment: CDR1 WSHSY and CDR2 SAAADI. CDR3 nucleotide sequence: TGCGCCAGCACGAACGGGAGTACCCACGAGCAGTACTTC. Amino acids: CASTNGSTHEQYF.

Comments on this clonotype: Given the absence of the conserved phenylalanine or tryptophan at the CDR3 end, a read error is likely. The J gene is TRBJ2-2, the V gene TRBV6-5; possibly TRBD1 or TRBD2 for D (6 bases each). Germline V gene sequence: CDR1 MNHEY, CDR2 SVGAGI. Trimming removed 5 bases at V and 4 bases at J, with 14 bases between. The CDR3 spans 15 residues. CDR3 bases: TGTGCCAGCAGTAGGGCGGGGACAACCACCGGGGAGCTGTTTTCT. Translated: CASSRAGTTTGELFS.

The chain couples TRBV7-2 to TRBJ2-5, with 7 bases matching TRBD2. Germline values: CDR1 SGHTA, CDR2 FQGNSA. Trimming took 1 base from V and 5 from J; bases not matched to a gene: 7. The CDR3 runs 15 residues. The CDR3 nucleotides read TGTGCCAGCAGCTTAGTTGTGGGGGGGGGTGAGACCCAGTACTTC. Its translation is CASSLVVGGGETQYF.